This T cell receptor (beta chain) was profiled in a study of cytomegalovirus exposure and HLA in healthy donors. The V segment lost 3 bases and the J segment 0 bases; nucleotides outside the gene matches: 5. Germline CDR1 and CDR2: SGHRS and YFSETQ. The CDR3 is 15 residues long. PCR involved 60 Vbeta and 13 Jbeta primers. The data were produced by immunoSEQ multiplex PCR, yet TCRdb's version contains in-frame clones alone and is incomplete. The repertoire holds some 150,000 clones, with 79% as singletons. The sequence derives from a woman in her 50s in good health and CMV-seronegative. The chain carries TRBV5-1 and TRBJ2-7; 8 nucleotides match TRBD1. The specimen sequenced was PBMCs. The CDR3 reads CASSYGQGDSYEQYF. DNA for the CDR3: TGCGCCAGCAGCTATGGACAGGGCGACTCCTACGAGCAGTACTTC.